This TCR beta chain was recorded in a study of blood T cell repertoires in COVID-19. About the research overall: Material from acute and convalescent COVID-19 was sourced from the United States, Italy and Spain. From T cells, B-cell-depleted T cells, or PBMCs came the material, which was cDNA or gDNA.

Original handling: Nucleated cell number was recorded as an estimate derived from reference gene primer amplification. TCRdb keeps only in-frame clones here, not all; method: immunoSEQ multiplex PCR. That table furnishes V, J and clone size, whereas the DNA furnished D and trimming. The sample lists roughly 80,000 clones; approximately 89% were seen once. With 0 bases clipped from V and 7 bases from J, the junction kept 9 bases outside the gene matches. Germline assignment: CDR1 LGHNA and CDR2 YNFKEQ. The CDR3 contains 17 residues. The sample was peripheral blood. The rearrangement uses TRBV4-2 and TRBJ1-6; TRBD1 aligns across 7 bases. This clonotype originated in a woman aged 55-75 years with acute or convalescent COVID-19. For the CDR3, the DNA is TGTGCCAGCAGCCAAGATCCCCAGGGGGGCTGGAATTCACCCCTCCACTTT. As protein: CASSQDPQGGWNSPLHF.